A single sample gave rise to the 7 T cell receptor beta chains below, sequenced in a study of T cell clonality in common variable immunodeficiency. Study findings and constraints: Common variable immunodeficiency TCR beta sequences reportedly had fewer deletions and N-nucleotide insertions.

Only in-frame clones appear in the TCRdb table, and some are missing; sequencing was by immunoSEQ multiplex PCR. Recorded here are approximately 15,000 clones, with no singletons, and the ten leading clones hold more than 10%. Antigens for these TCRs are unknown. Sequencing used peripheral blood mononuclear cells. These receptors all stem from a human donor with common variable immunodeficiency.

Comment on this clone: Read data end 3 residues before the CDR3 end; the end is taken from the germline J gene. The chain employs TRBV7-2 and TRBJ2-7; TRBD1 agrees at 9 bases. Per the germline V gene, CDR1 is SGHTA and CDR2 is FQGNSA. The V gene end was trimmed by 5 bases and the J gene end by 3 bases; junction bases not matched to a gene: 5. The CDR3 totals 14 residues. CDR3 protein: CASSTGTGNYEQYF. The covered CDR3 bases are TGTGCCAGCAGCACGGGGACAGGGAACTACGAG.

With regard to this clone: The missing CDR3 end, 3 residues past where the read stops, is filled in from the germline J gene. The gene calls are TRBV7-8 and TRBJ1-1; the D gene is possibly TRBD1 (5 bases). Per the germline V gene, CDR1 is SGHVS and CDR2 is FQNEAQ. The CDR3 spans 13 residues. Incomplete CDR3 DNA: TGTGCCAGCAGCTCCACCTCAGGGCCCGAA. Translating gives CASSSTSGPE. The entire CDR3 reads CASSSTSGPEAFF.

This clone was seen a handful of times. Read data end 3 residues before the CDR3 end; the end is taken from the germline J gene. The rearrangement joins TRBV7-3 to TRBJ2-3; a weak D match, TRBD1 (5 bases). In germline, CDR1 is SGHTA, CDR2 FQGTGA. This CDR3 has 16 residues. The germline V and J ends were trimmed by 1 base and 5 bases, with 16 bases remaining between them. This chain's CDR3 is CASSLIGPGLKDTQYF. The covered CDR3 bases are TGTGCCAGCAGCTTAATAGGGCCAGGGCTGAAAGATACG.

This clone was seen more than once but under ten times. The CDR3 end is not reached by the read, which stops 3 residues before it; the germline J gene fills it in. J is TRBJ2-7 and V is TRBV5-1, with D possibly matching TRBD2 (5 bases). Per germline, CDR1 SGHRS and CDR2 YFSETQ. The CDR3 contains 13 residues. Trimming took off 4 bases at V and 3 bases at J, with 11 bases between the two ends. The covered CDR3 bases are TGCGCCAGCAGCGGCTACCGGGGCTACGAG. This sequence encodes CASSGYRGYE. The entire CDR3 is CASSGYRGYEQYF. Variable domain in full (rest from reference TRBV5-1 and TRBJ2-7): KAGVTQTPRYLIKTRGQQVTLSCSPISGHRSVSWYQQTPGQGLQFLFEYFSETQRNKGNFPGRFSGRQFSNSRSEMNVSTLELGDSALYLCASSGYRGYEQYFGPGTRLTVT.

This clone was counted only a few times. Read sequence stops 3 residues before the CDR3 end, and the germline J gene provides the missing end. V usage is TRBV18 and J usage is TRBJ2-1; 9 positions agree with TRBD1. Germline lookup yields CDR1 KGHSH and CDR2 LQKENI. The CDR3 totals 18 residues. Unmatched junction bases numbered 10, after V lost 0 bases and J lost 4 bases. CDR3 DNA, as far as it was read: TGTGCCAGCTCACCACCACCGGGACAGGGTACGGGTTACAATGAG. Translated, it gives CASSPPPGQGTGYNE. The full CDR3 reads CASSPPPGQGTGYNEQFF.

This clone was detected a few times. The read ends 3 residues shy of where the CDR3 ends; the end is completed using the germline J gene. This chain joins TRBV7-2 and TRBJ2-1, with D possibly TRBD1 on 5 matching bases. Germline V gives CDR1 SGHTA, CDR2 FQGNSA. Deletions cut 2 bases from V and 5 bases from J, with 10 bases between. This CDR3 has 14 residues. The CDR3 DNA, read in part, is TGTGCCAGCAGCTTATCAGGGCTTGACAATGAG. Residues: CASSLSGLDNE. The complete CDR3 sequence is CASSLSGLDNEQFF.

This clone was counted many times. With the read ending 3 residues before the CDR3 end, the germline J gene is used to fill in that end. This chain joins TRBV18 and TRBJ2-7; TRBD1 matches 9 bases. Germline lookup yields CDR1 KGHSH and CDR2 LQKENI. J gave up 3 bases and V 3 bases, and 6 bases lay outside the gene matches. The CDR3 covers 15 residues. This chain's CDR3 is CASSPNGQGIYEQYF. CDR3 DNA, as far as it was read: TGTGCCAGCTCACCTAACGGACAGGGGATCTACGAG.